This T cell receptor (beta chain) is from a study of control samples from healthy donors and cancer patients. V lost 2 bases and J 0 bases, leaving 12 bases between the germline ends. Germline V CDR1 and CDR2: SGHDT, YYEEEE. This CDR3 spans 16 amino acids. Assay: immunoSEQ multiplex PCR; the TCRdb copy retains only in-frame clones and omits some. Here the sample spans about 130,000 clones, roughly 92% being singletons. The clonotype comes from a man older than 75 with head and neck cancer. Sequencing was carried out using PBMCs. The V call is TRBV5-6, the J call TRBJ2-1; D remains unclear. The CDR3 bases are TGTGCCAGCAGCTTATCCTGGTGGAGCTCCTACAATGAGCAGTTCTTC. The encoded protein is CASSLSWWSSYNEQFF.